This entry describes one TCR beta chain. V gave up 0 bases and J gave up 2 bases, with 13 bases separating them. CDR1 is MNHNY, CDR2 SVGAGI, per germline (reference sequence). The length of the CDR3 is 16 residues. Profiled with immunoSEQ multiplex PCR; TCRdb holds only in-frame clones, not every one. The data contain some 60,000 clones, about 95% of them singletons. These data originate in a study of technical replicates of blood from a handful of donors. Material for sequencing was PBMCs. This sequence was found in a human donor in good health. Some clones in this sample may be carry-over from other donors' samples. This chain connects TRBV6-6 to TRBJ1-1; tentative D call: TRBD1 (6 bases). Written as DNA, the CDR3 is TGTGCCAGCAGTTACTCGAGGACAGAGGATAACACTGAAGCTTTCTTT. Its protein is CASSYSRTEDNTEAFF.